A selection of T cell receptor beta chains follows, all from one sample in a study of response to subunit inactivated influenza vaccine. TCRdb called the RT-PCR reads again in MiXCR, with one record for every CDR3 protein. The data show 150,000 to 200,000 distinct CDR3 sequences, about a tenth seen once. The source was non-naive T cells sorted from PBMCs, collected roughly 48 days after vaccination. These receptors all come from a man aged 45-65 years who received an inactivated influenza vaccine. Both conserved end residues are part of each CDR3.

TRBV20-1,TRBJ2-5,CSANEEISQETQYF
TRBV9,TRBJ1-5,CASSVGTGNQPQHF
TRBV20-1,TRBJ2-3,CSARDQGHHTQYF
TRBV7-2,TRBJ1-2,CASSLGFTLGYGYTF
TRBV10-3,TRBJ2-5,CAISESSGNQETQYF
TRBV5-1,TRBJ2-2,CASSIQRETGELFF
TRBV20-1,TRBJ2-1,CSAETGTSILDEQFF
TRBV3-1,TRBJ2-7,CASSQVAGIPSYEQYF
TRBV7-6,TRBJ1-6,CASSLTESSPLHF
TRBV3-1,TRBJ2-1,CATCQEMTGASYNEQFF
TRBV7-3,TRBJ1-6,CASSLGDSNSPLHF
TRBV10-3,TRBJ2-1,CAISGQHNEQFF
TRBV4-2,TRBJ2-6,CASWPGQGTKNSGANVLTF
TRBV29-1,TRBJ2-7,CSVAWGRVGDEQYF
TRBV4-2,TRBJ2-1,CASSPDLAGAYNEQFF
TRBV12-3/TRBV12-4,TRBJ1-6,CASSFQETRSPLHF
TRBV5-1,TRBJ2-5,CASSENRNGGETQYF
TRBV4-1,TRBJ2-1,CASSQGLQLTGGLRDEQFF
TRBV14,TRBJ2-1,CASSSRLEYFGGEQFF
TRBV2,TRBJ2-3,CASGRDGTDTQYF
TRBV5-1,TRBJ2-5,CASSFGVLGRPHQETQYF
TRBV27,TRBJ1-6,CASSLGHRGLNNSPLHF
TRBV29-1,TRBJ2-7,CSAKSGRPPYEQYF
TRBV27,TRBJ2-7,CATSWGLDNEQYF
TRBV6-2/TRBV6-3,TRBJ1-2,CASSYRGAVYGYTF
TRBV12-3/TRBV12-4,TRBJ2-7,CASSPGTRQYF
TRBV27,TRBJ1-6,CASRRETYNSPLHF
TRBV6-2/TRBV6-3,TRBJ1-3,CASRGARGTDVRRSGNTIYF
TRBV3-1,TRBJ2-7,CASGGDRVGEQYF
TRBV6-2/TRBV6-3,TRBJ2-1,CASSYGGGYTEQFF
TRBV2,TRBJ2-5,CASSESQGLETQYF
TRBV4-3,TRBJ2-7,CASSPWADSYEQYF
TRBV27,TRBJ2-3,CASSNRGAQANTQYF
TRBV5-1,TRBJ1-1,CASSLAPWVTEAFF
TRBV5-1,TRBJ2-7,CASSSGGPSYEQYF
TRBV10-3,TRBJ2-7,CATGGTGDPLTYEQYF